This paragraph covers one T cell receptor beta chain sequence. As yet, its antigen is unknown. Both 60 Vbeta primers and 13 Jbeta primers went into the PCR. Only in-frame clones appear in the TCRdb table, and some are missing; sequencing was by immunoSEQ multiplex PCR. Of some 66,000 clones in the sample, roughly 78% were seen once. At the time of sampling, donors were nominally healthy, though unrecorded immune exposures were likely. The data originate from a study of cytomegalovirus exposure and HLA in healthy donors. Study context: Prior work identified around 120 million unique TCR beta sequences in roughly 180 million T cells.

Study observations and caveats: In vitro checks showed that a few CMV-associated chains really do target CMV antigens.

This CDR3 region has 15 residues. Germline V gene data show CDR1 as SGHVS and CDR2 as FQNEAQ. V shed 3 bases and J shed 8 bases, with 14 bases lying between them. Sequences were obtained from PBMCs. This TCR came from a man in his forties in good health and CMV-seronegative. This sequence joins TRBV7-8 and TRBJ1-6, with a tentative D call TRBD1 (5 bases). The CDR3 DNA reads as TGTGCCAGCAGCTTGCGTACAGGTTTGGATTCACCCCTCCACTTT. This sequence encodes CASSLRTGLDSPLHF.